This TCR beta chain was captured in a study of T cell changes during pregnancy in multiple sclerosis. Germline loops: CDR1 PRHDT, CDR2 FYEKMQ (reference sequence). This CDR3 comprises 13 residues. With 3 bases removed from V and 4 bases from J, the gap between germline ends came to 9 bases. Profiling relied on immunoSEQ multiplex PCR, and the TCRdb table lists in-frame clones only, not all of them. The sample shows about 57,000 clones, around 90% of them seen only once. Here the sequenced sample was CD4+ T cells from peripheral blood mononuclear cells, taken before pregnancy. The rearrangement joins TRBV13 to TRBJ1-1, with D tentatively TRBD1 (6 bases). The sequence was obtained from a female donor with multiple sclerosis, enrolled in a pregnancy study. The CDR3 region is CASSFRGVTEAFF. CDR3 nucleotides: TGTGCCAGCAGCTTCAGGGGAGTCACTGAAGCTTTCTTT. Together with reference TRBV13 and TRBJ1-1, the CDR3 gives the full variable domain: AAGVIQSPRHLIKEKRETATLKCYPIPRHDTVYWYQQGPGQDPQFLISFYEKMQSDKGSIPDRFSAQQFSDYHSELNMSSLELGDSALYFCASSFRGVTEAFFGQGTRLTVV.